The clone carrying this T cell receptor beta chain was picked up one time. This specimen comes from a study of blood T cell repertoires in COVID-19. Study at large: Material from acute and convalescent COVID-19 was sourced from the United States, Italy and Spain.

The participants were between roughly 18 and 90 years old and came from some 25 US areas. Donors in Cohort 3 counted as recovered after two negative PCRs, clearance, or symptom resolution. Germline V gene lookup returns CDR1 MGHRA and CDR2 YSYEKL. Losses at the gene ends were 2 bases for V and 1 base for J; bases not matched to a gene: 7. The CDR3 has 17 amino acids. Sequencing was performed with immunoSEQ multiplex PCR; in TCRdb, only in-frame clones are kept and a portion is missing. Of 240,000 or so clones in the sample, 80% to 90% were seen once. Sequencing was performed on PBMCs or T cells enriched from blood (not recorded which). The clonotype originates from a man aged 40-50 years who had recovered from COVID-19. The chain links TRBV4-1 to TRBJ1-5, with TRBD1 identical over 8 bases. The CDR3 DNA reads TGCGCCAGCAGCCAAACTATGACAGGGGCAAGCAATCAGCCCCAGCATTTT. Translation: CASSQTMTGASNQPQHF.